The sequence of this T cell receptor beta chain was determined in a study of T cells in Graves' hyperthyroidism and ophthalmopathy. The V and J ends lost 5 bases and 5 bases, in that order; junction bases with no gene match: 9. This CDR3 spans 15 amino acids. The germline V gene encodes CDR1 MNHNS and CDR2 SASEGT. This clonotype has at least ten counts. The CDR3 regions of TCR beta were amplified from RNA transcripts. Using the HTBI primer set, a first-round RT-PCR was run on the TCR CDR3. TCRdb called the multiplex PCR reads again in MiXCR, with one record for every CDR3 protein. The sample holds a few hundred thousand distinct CDR3 sequences; more than 15% are singletons and the top ten take approximately 30%.

The sequence was collected from a woman in her late teens or twenties with Graves' hyperthyroidism that later progressed to Graves' ophthalmopathy. Source material: blood. The chain employs TRBV6-1 and TRBJ1-1; 9 positions match TRBD1. In DNA form, the CDR3 reads TGTGCCAGCAGTACGGACGGGACAGGGAGTACTGAAGCTTTCTTT. Translation gives CASSTDGTGSTEAFF.